The clone carrying this T cell receptor beta chain was detected ten times or more. This sample was included in a study of blood T cell repertoires in COVID-19. For the study at large: Samples taken during acute and convalescent COVID-19 were collected in the United States, Italy and Spain. Sources were T cells, B-cell-depleted T cells, or PBMCs; the material itself was cDNA or gDNA.

Germline V gene lookup returns CDR1 LNHDA and CDR2 SQIVND (reference sequence). This CDR3 comprises 14 residues. The V segment lost 4 bases and the J segment 0 bases; nucleotides outside the gene matches: 3. Libraries were prepared by immunoSEQ multiplex PCR; TCRdb keeps only in-frame clonotypes and omits some of them. This table has some 200,000 clones, about 78% appearing once. The chain uses TRBV19 and TRBJ2-7; 7 positions match TRBD1. The sequenced sample consisted of peripheral blood. The clonotype comes from an older woman with acute or convalescent COVID-19. The CDR3 sequence: CASSSDRDSYEQYF. The CDR3 DNA sequence: TGTGCCAGTAGTAGCGACAGGGACTCCTACGAGCAGTACTTC.